This T cell receptor (beta chain) was profiled in a study of a mutant IDH1 vaccine in newly diagnosed glioma. In the study overall: The first vaccination came 4-6 weeks after radiotherapy alone, or with temozolomide cycles. Earlier care involved radiotherapy, temozolomide, or both, and the majority received both.

Overall study findings and caveats: Pseudoprogression apparently tracked independently of changes in top peripheral T cell clonotypes.

Details on this clone: The target antigen is unknown.

Assay used: immunoSEQ multiplex PCR; TCRdb lists only in-frame clones, some missing. This sample carries about 60,000 clones, 75% to 90% of them seen once, and the ten largest clones take over 2.5%. Time point specified: week 47, end of study. Vaccination comprised doses that each held 300 ug of mutant IDH1 20-mer peptide, plus topical imiquimod. CDR3 size: 15 residues. V lost 2 bases, J lost 4 bases, and 17 bases lay in between. The germline CDR1 and CDR2 sequences are GTSNPN and SVGIG (reference sequence). This clonotype was obtained from a woman in her forties or fifties with glioma. The sample in question was PBMCs, obtained from a glioma patient whose treatment included an IDH1 peptide vaccine. The chain combines TRBV30 with TRBJ1-1, with D perhaps TRBD1 (5 bases). CDR3 in amino acids: CAWSYPGPEGTEAFF. In DNA, the CDR3 is TGTGCCTGGAGTTATCCGGGACCCGAGGGCACTGAAGCTTTCTTT.